A single sample gave rise to the 32 T cell receptor beta chains below, sequenced in a study of shared clonotypes between healthy human individuals (dated by TCRdb to 2020 to 2021). The method behind the library was the immunoSEQ multiplex PCR assay. TCRdb holds this immuneACCESS table with in-frame rearrangements only. Some clones are missing; in checked studies, unresolved V genes explain under half, and the rest has no known cause. Recorded for this sample are about 2.1 million clones; 80% to 95% of them occurred a single time. The ten largest clones take up around 1.7% of the sample. CD8 naive samples were obtained by positive selection for CCR7 among CD45RO-negative cells, yielding a CD45RA+CCR7+ population from which TemRA cells were excluded. The sample was naive CD8+ T cells from PBMCs. Taken with the paper, the label for cell subset or site translates to: CD45RA+CCR7+. Source of these receptors: a man between 18 and 35 years old in good health. Some clones in this sample may be carry-over from other donors' samples.

The chain carries TRBV4-1 and TRBJ2-1; 10 bases match TRBD1. The CDR3 runs 18 residues. J gave up 6 bases and V 3 bases, and 14 bases lay outside the gene matches. The germline V gene has CDR1 MGHRA and CDR2 YSYEKL. CDR3 bases: TGCGCCAGCAGCCACCCTAAAACGGGGACAGGGGTCTTCAATGAGCAGTTCTTC. Encoded protein: CASSHPKTGTGVFNEQFF.

The chain carries TRBV9 and TRBJ2-3, with TRBD2 matching 9 bases. Germline CDR1 and CDR2: SGDLS and YYNGEE. The V and J ends lost 0 bases and 4 bases, in that order; junction bases with no gene match: 9. This CDR3 comprises 17 residues. In DNA, the CDR3 is TGTGCCAGCAGCGTAGGGGTAGCGGGAGTTCGGGCAGATACGCAGTATTTT. Its translation is CASSVGVAGVRADTQYF. Combining the CDR3 with reference TRBV9 and TRBJ2-3 gives the whole variable domain DSGVTQTPKHLITATGQRVTLRCSPRSGDLSVYWYQQSLDQGLQFLIQYYNGEERAKGNILERFSAQQFPDLHSELNLSSLELGDSALYFCASSVGVAGVRADTQYFGPGTRLTVL.

V gene TRBV6-5 combines with J gene TRBJ2-1; no definite D call. V was clipped by 7 bases and J by 0 bases, with 10 bases between them. Per germline, CDR1 MNHEY and CDR2 SVGAGI. The CDR3 consists of 14 residues. The CDR3 protein is CASMVAPSYNEQFF. In nucleotides, the CDR3 is TGTGCCAGCATGGTGGCGCCCTCCTACAATGAGCAGTTCTTC.

V is TRBV7-6 and J is TRBJ1-1, with 7 positions matching TRBD1. The CDR3 spans 16 residues. The germline V gene encodes CDR1 SGHVS and CDR2 FNYEAQ. V dropped 0 bases and J dropped 1; count of bases not matched to a gene: 5. In DNA, the CDR3 is TGTGCCAGCAGCTTAGCGTTGGCAGGGGGGAACACTGAAGCTTTCTTT. This codes for CASSLALAGGNTEAFF.

The gene calls are TRBV30 and TRBJ1-1; D is possibly TRBD1 (5 bases). The CDR3 totals 14 residues. Trimming removed 0 bases from V and 4 bases from J, with 12 bases in between. CDR1 is GTSNPN and CDR2 is SVGIG in the germline V gene (reference sequence). CDR3 DNA: TGTGCCTGGAGTGTGAAGGGGTTCGGCACTGAAGCTTTCTTT. This gives the protein CAWSVKGFGTEAFF.

The CDR3 DNA follows: TGCGCCAGCAGTCAATCAAGAAAGAGCCGGGAGCTGTTTTTT. Translation: CASSQSRKSRELFF. This chain links TRBV23-1 with TRBJ2-2, with D unresolved. TRBV23-1 is placed among ORFs of uncertain function. V gave up 0 bases and J gave up 9 bases, with 11 bases separating them. This CDR3 is built from 14 residues.

The chain couples TRBV10-3 to TRBJ2-7, with 8 positions matching TRBD1. The V segment lost 8 bases and the J segment 0 bases; nucleotides outside the gene matches: 3. The CDR3 consists of 13 residues. Germline V lookup: CDR1 ENHRY, CDR2 SYGVKD. CDR3 coding DNA: TGTGCCATCGCTGGACAGGGCTCCTACGAGCAGTACTTC. This codes for CAIAGQGSYEQYF.

V and J are TRBV25-1 and TRBJ1-5; D not resolved. Germline CDR1 reads MGHDK; CDR2 reads SYGVNS. The CDR3 loop spans 13 amino acids. V lost 5 bases and J lost 0, with 5 bases in between. The CDR3 DNA sequence: TGTGCCAGCAGTCCTAATAGCAATCAGCCCCAGCATTTT. Its protein is CASSPNSNQPQHF.

This clone was recorded only once. This chain joins TRBV10-2 and TRBJ1-1; TRBD1 might be the D (6 bases). The V gene's germline CDR1 is WSHSY and CDR2 SAAADI. The CDR3 has 13 amino acids. Trimming shortened V by 6 bases and J by 1 base, and 9 bases separated the two germline ends. DNA of the CDR3: TGCGCCAGCAGGACAGGAGGGAACACTGAAGCTTTCTTT. It codes for CASRTGGNTEAFF.

The chain employs TRBV2 and TRBJ1-4; tentatively, D is TRBD1 (6 bases). The germline gives CDR1 SNHLY, CDR2 FYNNEI. Between the trimmed V and J ends, which lost 5 bases and 5 bases, there was a span of 15 bases. This CDR3 is 15 amino acids long. Here the CDR3 reads CASSPSGHWNEKLFF. CDR3 coding DNA: TGTGCCAGCAGTCCCTCGGGACATTGGAATGAAAAACTGTTTTTT. The full variable domain, its missing parts supplied by reference TRBV2 and TRBJ1-4, is EPEVTQTPSHQVTQMGQEVILRCVPISNHLYFYWYRQILGQKVEFLVSFYNNEISEKSEIFDDQFSVERPDGSNFTLKIRSTKLEDSAMYFCASSPSGHWNEKLFFGSGTQLSVL.

This chain uses TRBV9 with TRBJ2-3, with D perhaps matching TRBD1 or TRBD2 (5 bases each). The V and J ends lost 0 bases and 4 bases respectively, with 9 bases between them. The CDR3 sequence is 14 residues long. The germline gives CDR1 SGDLS, CDR2 YYNGEE. As DNA, the CDR3 is TGTGCCAGCAGCGTAGGGGACCACTCAGATACGCAGTATTTT. Encoded protein: CASSVGDHSDTQYF.

This rearrangement joins TRBV7-3 to TRBJ2-7, with 8 positions matching TRBD1. V lost 3 bases to trimming and J lost 0 bases; unmatched junction nucleotides: 4. The length of the CDR3 is 15 residues. The V gene's germline CDR1 is SGHTA and CDR2 FQGTGA. The CDR3 DNA reads as TGTGCCAGCAGCTTCTTTGACAGGGGCTCCTACGAGCAGTACTTC. Translating gives CASSFFDRGSYEQYF.

The rearrangement uses TRBV6-5 and TRBJ2-4; D could derive from TRBD1 or TRBD2 (7 bases each). V lost 2 bases to trimming and J lost 0 bases, with 11 bases between them. Germline CDR1 is MNHEY and CDR2 is SVGAGI. CDR3 length: 16 amino acids. The CDR3 coding sequence is TGTGCCAGCAGTTACGACAGGGAGGGAGCCAAAAACATTCAGTACTTC. Its translation: CASSYDREGAKNIQYF.

The V call is TRBV7-6, the J call TRBJ2-7; TRBD2 matches at 10 bases. J gave up 0 bases and V 7 bases, and 0 bases lay outside the gene matches. CDR1 is SGHVS and CDR2 is FNYEAQ in the germline V gene. The CDR3 has 13 residues. The CDR3 here is CASTSGSSYEQYF. The CDR3 DNA reads as TGTGCCAGCACTAGCGGGAGCTCCTACGAGCAGTACTTC.

The count of this clone is one. V and J are TRBV27 and TRBJ2-3; D uncertain. This CDR3 has 13 amino acids. The V end lost 6 bases, the J end lost 2 bases, and 9 bases lay between the germline ends. Germline-derived CDR1 and CDR2 are MNHEY and SMNVEV (reference sequence). In DNA, the CDR3 is TGTGCCAGCAGCTTTCTCCTCACAGATACGCAGTATTTT. Its translation: CASSFLLTDTQYF.

This chain links TRBV19 with TRBJ2-7; TRBD2 aligns across 9 bases. V trimming: 3 bases; J trimming: 4 bases; junction bases outside the gene matches: 4. This CDR3 comprises 14 residues. Germline-derived CDR1 and CDR2 are LNHDA and SQIVND (reference sequence). Here the CDR3 reads CASSINSGSYEQYF. CDR3 nucleotides: TGTGCCAGTAGTATTAATAGCGGGAGTTACGAGCAGTACTTC.

The genes are TRBV9 and TRBJ2-7; either TRBD1 or TRBD2 may fit D (5 bases each). Germline CDR1 SGDLS, CDR2 YYNGEE. The CDR3 sequence is 16 residues long. Trimming took 3 bases from V and 3 from J, leaving 19 bases between them. As DNA, the CDR3 is TGTGCCAGCAGCGCTACAGGTTCCGGGGTTCACTACGAGCAGTACTTC. This gives the protein CASSATGSGVHYEQYF.

The chain carries TRBV28 and TRBJ2-1, with D perhaps given as TRBD1 or TRBD2 (6 bases each). V was pared by 7 bases and J by 9 bases, with 19 bases between. CDR1 is MDHEN and CDR2 is SYDVKM in the germline V gene. The CDR3 is 14 residues long. The CDR3 bases are TGTGCCAGCAAGGGGGGAGCGCCCTCGGGTGAGCAGTTCTTC. This gives the protein CASKGGAPSGEQFF.

The rearrangement uses TRBV2 and TRBJ2-2; no clear D gene. Deletions cut 5 bases from V and 7 bases from J, with 17 bases between. The CDR3 sequence is 15 residues long. Germline V gene data show CDR1 as SNHLY and CDR2 as FYNNEI. CDR3 protein: CASSLRSEYVGELFF. The CDR3 DNA follows: TGTGCCAGCAGTTTAAGATCTGAGTATGTCGGGGAGCTGTTTTTT.

Turning to this clone: The sample has other DNA sequences that encode this CDR3 too. The chain carries TRBV6-5 and TRBJ2-2, with a possible D match to TRBD2 (6 bases). Deletions cut 0 bases from V and 2 bases from J, with 10 bases between. Germline V gene sequence: CDR1 MNHEY, CDR2 SVGAGI. The CDR3 is 16 amino acids. The CDR3 sequence: CASSYSMGGNTGELFF. The CDR3 DNA reads TGTGCCAGCAGTTACTCGATGGGGGGAAACACCGGGGAGCTGTTTTTT.

The chain uses TRBV11-2 and TRBJ1-2; D not resolved. V was pared by 5 bases and J by 4 bases, with 23 bases between. The CDR3 is 17 amino acids. Looked up from germline, CDR1 is SGHAT and CDR2 is FQNNGV. As DNA, the CDR3 is TGTGCCAGCAGCCCAGGATGGTCGGGGTTTAGGGTCTATGGCTACACCTTC. Its translation is CASSPGWSGFRVYGYTF. The full variable domain, in which reference TRBV11-2 and TRBJ1-2 provide the parts outside the CDR3, is EAGVAQSPRYKIIEKRQSVAFWCNPISGHATLYWYQQILGQGPKLLIQFQNNGVVDDSQLPKDRFSAERLKGVDSTLKIQPAKLEDSAVYLCASSPGWSGFRVYGYTFGSGTRLTVV.

The V and J genes are TRBV10-1 and TRBJ2-7; 10 positions agree with TRBD1. Germline-derived CDR1 and CDR2 are WNHNN and SYGVQD (reference sequence). With V trimmed by 0 bases and J by 6 bases, 2 bases remained unmatched. The CDR3 length is 14 residues. The CDR3 nucleotides are TGCGCCAGCAGTGAGTCTGGGACAGGGGTCGAGCAGTACTTC. It is translated as CASSESGTGVEQYF.

This chain links TRBV28 with TRBJ1-2, with TRBD1 identical over 7 bases. Germline V gives CDR1 MDHEN, CDR2 SYDVKM. Trimming took 6 bases from V and 1 from J; bases not matched to a gene: 11. This CDR3 spans 16 amino acids. The CDR3, as DNA: TGTGCCAGCAGCTTACTTGGGACAGCGTATAACTATGGCTACACCTTC. It specifies CASSLLGTAYNYGYTF.

The chain links TRBV28 to TRBJ2-1; 8 bases map to TRBD1. Germline V gene lookup returns CDR1 MDHEN and CDR2 SYDVKM. V gave up 4 bases and J gave up 9 bases; unmatched junction bases: 8. The CDR3 extends over 14 amino acids. CDR3 region: CASSSRTGIGEQFF. CDR3 coding DNA: TGTGCCAGCAGTTCCAGGACAGGGATTGGTGAGCAGTTCTTC.

V gene TRBV4-1 combines with J gene TRBJ1-5; unclear D gene. The CDR3 covers 14 residues. Germline V lookup: CDR1 MGHRA, CDR2 YSYEKL. V was shortened by 4 bases and J by 3 bases, with 10 bases between the two germline ends. This CDR3 reads CASSPRTLNQPQHF. As DNA, the CDR3 is TGCGCCAGCAGCCCGAGGACTCTCAATCAGCCCCAGCATTTT.

The chain uses TRBV19 and TRBJ1-1; D perhaps matches TRBD1 (6 bases). Germline lookup yields CDR1 LNHDA and CDR2 SQIVND (reference sequence). The CDR3 has 15 amino acids. Trimming cost V 3 bases and J 1 base, with 12 bases left between them. CDR3 sequence: CASSMDSFGNTEAFF. DNA of the CDR3: TGTGCCAGTAGTATGGACAGCTTCGGGAACACTGAAGCTTTCTTT.

This clone was observed a single time. The CDR3 loop is CAISDLQGYEQYF. CDR3 nucleotide sequence: TGTGCCATCAGTGATCTGCAGGGGTACGAGCAGTACTTC. V and J are TRBV10-3 and TRBJ2-7, with a tentative D call TRBD1 (6 bases). Trimming cost V 3 bases and J 4 bases, with 10 bases left between them. The germline CDR1 and CDR2 sequences are ENHRY and SYGVKD. CDR3 length equals 13 residues.

This chain joins TRBV9 and TRBJ2-3; no firm D call. This CDR3 spans 15 amino acids. V was trimmed by 0 bases and J by 5 bases, leaving 13 bases between them. Germline CDR1 is SGDLS and CDR2 is YYNGEE. The CDR3, as DNA: TGTGCCAGCAGCGTAGAACAGCGTGTTGGAGATACGCAGTATTTT. It translates to CASSVEQRVGDTQYF.

V gene TRBV28 combines with J gene TRBJ2-7; 7 bases fit TRBD2. V was clipped by 3 bases and J by 2 bases; unmatched bases: 10. This CDR3 spans 16 amino acids. The germline V gene encodes CDR1 MDHEN and CDR2 SYDVKM. Here the CDR3 reads CASSFALAARTYEQYF. CDR3 DNA: TGTGCCAGCAGTTTTGCCCTAGCGGCTCGAACCTACGAGCAGTACTTC.

This chain joins TRBV7-9 and TRBJ2-3; no clear D gene. Per germline, CDR1 SEHNR and CDR2 FQNEAQ (reference sequence). The V end was cut by 5 bases, the J end by 3 bases, with 9 bases between. The CDR3 covers 13 residues. The CDR3 loop is CASSLLPTDTQYF. The CDR3 bases are TGTGCCAGCAGCCTGCTTCCAACAGATACGCAGTATTTT.

This clone was counted a few times. V gene TRBV28 combines with J gene TRBJ2-7; D may be TRBD2 (5 bases). The CDR3 runs 13 residues. Per germline, CDR1 MDHEN and CDR2 SYDVKM. V dropped 5 bases and J dropped 5 bases, with 13 bases sitting between them. CDR3 region: CASSPGRADEQYF. The CDR3 bases are TGTGCCAGCAGTCCCGGACGAGCGGACGAGCAGTACTTC.

This chain uses TRBV5-4 with TRBJ2-4; weak D call: TRBD2 (5 bases). The V end lost 2 bases, the J end lost 5 bases, and 20 bases lay between the germline ends. The V gene's germline CDR1 is SGHNT and CDR2 YYREEE (reference sequence). The CDR3 loop spans 17 amino acids. The chain's CDR3 is CASSFGFGKSVENIQYF. The CDR3 DNA reads TGTGCCAGCAGCTTTGGGTTCGGGAAGTCAGTGGAAAACATTCAGTACTTC.